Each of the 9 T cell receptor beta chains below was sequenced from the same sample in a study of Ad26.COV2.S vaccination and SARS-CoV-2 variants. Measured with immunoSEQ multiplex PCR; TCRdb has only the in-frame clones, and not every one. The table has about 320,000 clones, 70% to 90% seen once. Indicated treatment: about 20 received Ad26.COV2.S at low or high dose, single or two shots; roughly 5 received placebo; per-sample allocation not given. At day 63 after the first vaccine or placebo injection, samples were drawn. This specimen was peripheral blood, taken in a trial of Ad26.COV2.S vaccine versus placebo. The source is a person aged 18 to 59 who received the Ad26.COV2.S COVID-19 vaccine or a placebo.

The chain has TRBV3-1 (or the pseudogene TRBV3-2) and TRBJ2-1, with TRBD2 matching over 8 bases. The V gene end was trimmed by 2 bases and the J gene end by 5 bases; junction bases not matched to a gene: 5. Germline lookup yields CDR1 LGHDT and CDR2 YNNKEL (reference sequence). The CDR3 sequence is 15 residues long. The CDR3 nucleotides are TGTGCCAGCAGCCAATATCGGGGGGGCCACAATGAGCAGTTCTTC. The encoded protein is CASSQYRGGHNEQFF.

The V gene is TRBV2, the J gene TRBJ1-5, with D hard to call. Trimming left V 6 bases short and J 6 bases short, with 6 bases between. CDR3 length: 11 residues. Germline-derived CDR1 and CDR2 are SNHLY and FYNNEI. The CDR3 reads CASRVTQPQHF. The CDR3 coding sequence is TGTGCCAGCAGGGTAACTCAGCCCCAGCATTTT. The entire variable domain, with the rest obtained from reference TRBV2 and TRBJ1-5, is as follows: EPEVTQTPSHQVTQMGQEVILRCVPISNHLYFYWYRQILGQKVEFLVSFYNNEISEKSEIFDDQFSVERPDGSNFTLKIRSTKLEDSAMYFCASRVTQPQHFGDGTRLSIL.

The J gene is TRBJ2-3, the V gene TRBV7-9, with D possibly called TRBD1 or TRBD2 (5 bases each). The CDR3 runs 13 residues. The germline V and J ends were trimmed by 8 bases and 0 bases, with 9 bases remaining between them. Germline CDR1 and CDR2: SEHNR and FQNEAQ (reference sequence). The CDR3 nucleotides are TGTGCCAGCCGGGACGGTAGCACAGATACGCAGTATTTT. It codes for CASRDGSTDTQYF.

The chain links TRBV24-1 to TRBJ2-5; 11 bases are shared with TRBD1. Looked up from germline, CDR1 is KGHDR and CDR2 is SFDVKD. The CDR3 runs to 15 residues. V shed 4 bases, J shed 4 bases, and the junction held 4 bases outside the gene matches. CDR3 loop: CATSDPGTGGETQYF. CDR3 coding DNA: TGTGCCACCAGTGACCCGGGGACAGGGGGAGAGACCCAGTACTTC.

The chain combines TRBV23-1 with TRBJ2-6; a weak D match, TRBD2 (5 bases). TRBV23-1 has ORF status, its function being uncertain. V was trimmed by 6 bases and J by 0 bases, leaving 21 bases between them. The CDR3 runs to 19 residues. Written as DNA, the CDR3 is TGCGCCAGCAGGCGGGCCCTAAGTTTATCTCCCTCTGGGGCCAACGTCCTGACTTTC. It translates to CASRRALSLSPSGANVLTF.

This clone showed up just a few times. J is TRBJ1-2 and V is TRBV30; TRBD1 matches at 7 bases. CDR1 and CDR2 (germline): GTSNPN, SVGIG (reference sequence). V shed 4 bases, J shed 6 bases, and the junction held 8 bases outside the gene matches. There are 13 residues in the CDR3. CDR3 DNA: TGTGCCTGGAATCCGGGACAGCGTAATGGCTACACCTTC. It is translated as CAWNPGQRNGYTF.

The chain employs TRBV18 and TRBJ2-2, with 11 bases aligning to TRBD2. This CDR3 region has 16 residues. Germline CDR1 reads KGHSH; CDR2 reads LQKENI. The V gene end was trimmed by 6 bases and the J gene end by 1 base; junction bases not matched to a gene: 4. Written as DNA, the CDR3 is TGTGCCAGCTCGCCCCTAGCGGGGGGGAACACCGGGGAGCTGTTTTTT. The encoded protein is CASSPLAGGNTGELFF. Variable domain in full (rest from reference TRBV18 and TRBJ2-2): NAGVMQNPRHLVRRRGQEARLRCSPMKGHSHVYWYRQLPEEGLKFMVYLQKENIIDESGMPKERFSAEFPKEGPSILRIQQVVRGDSAAYFCASSPLAGGNTGELFFGEGSRLTVL.

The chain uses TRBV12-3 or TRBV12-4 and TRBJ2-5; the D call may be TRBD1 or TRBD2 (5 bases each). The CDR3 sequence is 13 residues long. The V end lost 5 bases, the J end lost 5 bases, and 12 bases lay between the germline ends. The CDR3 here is CASSRDGGETQYF. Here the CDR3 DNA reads TGTGCCAGCAGTCGGGACGGTGGGGAGACCCAGTACTTC.

The CDR3 DNA is TGTGCCAGCAGCACAATGACAGGGTCGAATTCACCCCTCCACTTT. Its protein product is CASSTMTGSNSPLHF. V usage is TRBV7-8 and J usage is TRBJ1-6, with 7 bases that match TRBD1. This CDR3 has 15 residues. The V segment lost 5 bases and the J segment 7 bases; nucleotides outside the gene matches: 8. The germline V gene encodes CDR1 SGHVS and CDR2 FQNEAQ.